The 29 T cell receptor beta chains below all came from one sample that was sequenced in a study of early T cells in non-severe SARS-CoV-2 infection. One entry per CDR3 protein results from TCRdb running MiXCR on the 5' RACE reads. The profile shows about 50,000 distinct CDR3 sequences, about 14% of them singletons. The starting material was whole blood, obtained at baseline. These TCRs come from an adult who was a healthcare worker with PCR-confirmed SARS-CoV-2 infection or an uninfected control (not recorded which).

The V call is TRBV20-1, the J call TRBJ2-4; D is uncertain. Germline V gene sequence: CDR1 DFQATT, CDR2 SNEGSKA (reference sequence). Trimming took 3 bases from V and 1 from J, leaving 7 bases between them. The CDR3 length is 13 residues. CDR3 protein: CSASPTAKNIQYF. CDR3 coding DNA: TGCAGTGCTAGCCCCACGGCCAAAAACATTCAGTACTTC.

J is TRBJ2-3 and V is TRBV13, with TRBD1 matching over 12 bases. With 6 bases clipped from V and 6 bases from J, the junction kept 10 bases outside the gene matches. The CDR3 has 16 residues. Germline-derived CDR1 and CDR2 are PRHDT and FYEKMQ (reference sequence). The CDR3 here is CASSFIRDRGRDTQYF. CDR3 nucleotides: TGTGCCAGCAGTTTCATCCGGGACAGGGGGCGTGATACGCAGTATTTT.

This clonotype was recorded many times. The chain couples TRBV5-1 to TRBJ2-1, with 15 bases that match TRBD2. V was pared by 4 bases and J by 7 bases, with 9 bases of the junction left unmatched. The CDR3 sequence is 17 residues long. CDR1 is SGHRS, CDR2 YFSETQ, per germline. CDR3: CASSPTTGTSGRNEQFF. The DNA of the CDR3 is TGCGCCAGCAGCCCGACAACCGGGACTAGCGGGAGGAATGAGCAGTTCTTC.

This clonotype was observed a handful of times. This chain connects TRBV4-2 to TRBJ2-2; D perhaps matches TRBD1 (6 bases). Per the germline V gene, CDR1 is LGHNA and CDR2 is YNFKEQ. This CDR3 region has 17 residues. The V end was cut by 1 base, the J end by 4 bases, with 16 bases between. Here the CDR3 reads CASSQADSAPPTGELFF. Written as DNA, the CDR3 is TGTGCCAGCAGCCAAGCGGACAGTGCTCCCCCCACCGGGGAGCTGTTTTTT.

This clonotype was recorded at least ten times. V usage is TRBV9 and J usage is TRBJ2-2; tentatively, D is TRBD1 or TRBD2 (6 bases each). This CDR3 region has 16 residues. The germline V gene encodes CDR1 SGDLS and CDR2 YYNGEE. Trimming removed 4 bases from V and 5 bases from J, with 18 bases in between. CDR3 sequence: CASSPRSGAETGELFF. The CDR3 region has the DNA TGTGCCAGCAGCCCGCGGTCGGGGGCGGAGACCGGGGAGCTGTTTTTT.

This clonotype has a handful of counts. The rearrangement uses TRBV12-3 or TRBV12-4 and TRBJ1-5; the D is unclear. The V end lost 3 bases, the J end lost 1 base, and 4 bases lay between the germline ends. The CDR3 consists of 13 residues. CDR3 in amino acids: CASSFESNQPQHF. CDR3 bases: TGTGCCAGCAGTTTTGAGAGCAATCAGCCCCAGCATTTT.

This clonotype appeared a few times. This chain joins TRBV5-4 and TRBJ1-5; D call uncertain. Trimming stripped 1 base from V and 2 bases from J, with 10 bases between. Germline V lookup: CDR1 SGHNT, CDR2 YYREEE (reference sequence). CDR3 size: 15 residues. CDR3 loop: CASSLWGVGNQPQHF. The DNA for the CDR3 is TGTGCCAGCAGCTTGTGGGGAGTGGGCAATCAGCCCCAGCATTTT.

This clonotype was picked up a small number of times. This rearrangement joins TRBV14 to TRBJ1-2, with 7 bases lining up with TRBD1. The CDR3 is made up of 13 amino acids. Germline trimming cut 1 base from V and 5 bases from J; bases unmatched to any gene: 1. The germline V gene has CDR1 SGHDN and CDR2 FVKESK. DNA of the CDR3: TGTGCCAGCAGCCAAGTACAGGGGTATGGCTACACCTTC. The encoded protein is CASSQVQGYGYTF.

V and J are TRBV27 and TRBJ2-4; D is tentatively TRBD1 or TRBD2 (5 bases each). The CDR3 is made up of 13 amino acids. Germline lookup yields CDR1 MNHEY and CDR2 SMNVEV (reference sequence). V lost 3 bases to trimming and J lost 7 bases, with 10 bases between them. CDR3 coding DNA: TGTGCCAGCAGTTTGGGACGGGGTAACATTCAGTACTTC. Translation gives CASSLGRGNIQYF.

V gene TRBV5-1 combines with J gene TRBJ1-1, with 7 bases lining up with TRBD1. The CDR3 length is 15 residues. The germline V gene encodes CDR1 SGHRS and CDR2 YFSETQ. V gave up 3 bases and J gave up 0 bases; unmatched junction bases: 5. CDR3 bases: TGCGCCAGCAGCTCTGGGACAGCCATGAACACTGAAGCTTTCTTT. Amino acids: CASSSGTAMNTEAFF.

This clonotype has ten or more counts. The chain has TRBV11-2 and TRBJ1-3, with D unresolved. This CDR3 has 15 residues. V dropped 5 bases and J dropped 4 bases, with 15 bases sitting between them. Germline CDR1 is SGHAT and CDR2 is FQNNGV. This CDR3 reads CASSPTDGEGNTIYF. CDR3 coding DNA: TGTGCCAGCAGCCCAACAGACGGGGAAGGAAACACCATATATTTT. The full variable domain, rest sourced from reference TRBV11-2 and TRBJ1-3, is EAGVAQSPRYKIIEKRQSVAFWCNPISGHATLYWYQQILGQGPKLLIQFQNNGVVDDSQLPKDRFSAERLKGVDSTLKIQPAKLEDSAVYLCASSPTDGEGNTIYFGEGSWLTVV.

In this sample, this clonotype turned up a few times. The chain employs TRBV13 and TRBJ2-7, with 8 bases aligning to TRBD1. V lost 5 bases to trimming and J lost 3 bases; unmatched junction nucleotides: 6. Germline V gene lookup returns CDR1 PRHDT and CDR2 FYEKMQ (reference sequence). CDR3 length: 14 residues. For the CDR3, the DNA is TGTGCCAGCAGCGCCCACAGGGGGGACTACGAGCAGTACTTC. Encoded protein: CASSAHRGDYEQYF.

This clonotype showed up many times. The J gene is TRBJ2-6, the V gene TRBV10-3, with 7 bases that match TRBD1. Germline-derived CDR1 and CDR2 are ENHRY and SYGVKD. CDR3 length: 14 amino acids. V lost 8 bases to trimming and J lost 1 base; unmatched junction nucleotides: 2. The CDR3 DNA reads as TGTGCCATCCCGACAGGGTCTGGGGCCAACGTCCTGACTTTC. It is translated as CAIPTGSGANVLTF.

In its sample, this clonotype was seen a few times. The rearrangement links TRBV6-6 to TRBJ2-3; unclear D gene. Germline V CDR1 and CDR2: MNHNY, SVGAGI (reference sequence). The V end was cut by 5 bases, the J end by 2 bases, with 14 bases between. The CDR3 is 15 amino acids. The CDR3 nucleotides read TGTGCCAGCAGTCAAAAGTTGGACCCCACAGATACGCAGTATTTT. This codes for CASSQKLDPTDTQYF.

A single count supports this clonotype. The chain combines TRBV5-1 with TRBJ1-1, with unresolved D. CDR1 and CDR2 from the germline V gene are SGHRS and YFSETQ. This CDR3 region has 17 residues. V lost 4 bases, J lost 0 bases, and 19 bases lay in between. The CDR3: CASSRLAYEGMNTEAFF. The CDR3 DNA sequence: TGCGCCAGCAGCCGTCTGGCCTACGAGGGTATGAACACTGAAGCTTTCTTT. The whole variable domain, filled in from reference TRBV5-1 and TRBJ1-1, reads KAGVTQTPRYLIKTRGQQVTLSCSPISGHRSVSWYQQTPGQGLQFLFEYFSETQRNKGNFPGRFSGRQFSNSRSEMNVSTLELGDSALYLCASSRLAYEGMNTEAFFGQGTRLTVV.

J is TRBJ1-1 and V is TRBV10-3, with a weak D call TRBD1 (6 bases). V gave up 7 bases and J gave up 1 base, with 10 bases separating them. There are 13 residues in the CDR3. Germline loops: CDR1 ENHRY, CDR2 SYGVKD. The CDR3 region is CAITRTENTEAFF. The DNA for the CDR3 is TGTGCCATCACTAGGACAGAGAACACTGAAGCTTTCTTT.

The V gene is TRBV6-5, the J gene TRBJ2-1; TRBD1 is a possible D gene (6 bases). With 5 bases removed from V and 2 bases from J, the gap between germline ends came to 16 bases. The germline gives CDR1 MNHEY, CDR2 SVGAGI. This CDR3 is 16 amino acids long. The CDR3 nucleotides read TGTGCCAGCAGTGTATACAGGGTCTCCACCTACAATGAGCAGTTCTTC. This translates into CASSVYRVSTYNEQFF.

This clonotype came up many times. The genes are TRBV5-1 and TRBJ1-4; the D is unclear. The CDR3 length is 15 residues. V lost 1 base and J 0 bases, leaving 7 bases between the germline ends. The germline gives CDR1 SGHRS, CDR2 YFSETQ. DNA for the CDR3: TGCGCCAGCAGCTTGTCCGGAGCAACTAATGAAAAACTGTTTTTT. As protein: CASSLSGATNEKLFF.

V gene TRBV4-2 combines with J gene TRBJ2-1, with 8 nucleotides matching TRBD2. V shed 0 bases, J shed 9 bases, and the junction held 7 bases outside the gene matches. CDR1 is LGHNA and CDR2 is YNFKEQ in the germline V gene. The CDR3 is 15 residues long. As DNA, the CDR3 is TGTGCCAGCAGCCAAGAGATGGGACTAGTGATTGAGCAGTTCTTC. This gives the protein CASSQEMGLVIEQFF.

The chain recombines TRBV5-1 with TRBJ2-6; D not resolved. Trimming stripped 2 bases from V and 1 base from J, with 4 bases between. Germline assignment: CDR1 SGHRS and CDR2 YFSETQ. The CDR3 contains 14 residues. CDR3 nucleotides: TGCGCCAGCAGCTTTACTTCTGGGGCCAACGTCCTGACTTTC. This encodes CASSFTSGANVLTF.

Many counts were recorded for this clonotype. CDR3 in amino acids: CASSLFRDNEQFF. Here the CDR3 DNA reads TGTGCCAGCAGCTTATTCCGGGACAATGAGCAGTTCTTC. J is TRBJ2-1 and V is TRBV7-2; D ambiguous. Looked up from germline, CDR1 is SGHTA and CDR2 is FQGNSA. CDR3 size: 13 residues. Trimming cost V 2 bases and J 5 bases, with 7 bases left between them.

The rearrangement links TRBV30 to TRBJ2-3; TRBD1 might be the D (6 bases). Germline V gene data show CDR1 as GTSNPN and CDR2 as SVGIG (reference sequence). The CDR3 totals 15 residues. V shed 0 bases and J shed 6 bases, with 16 bases lying between them. The CDR3 bases are TGTGCCTGGAGTGTACGACAGGCCGTAATGGATACGCAGTATTTT. It translates to CAWSVRQAVMDTQYF.

The chain is built from TRBV5-1 and TRBJ1-2; D is perhaps TRBD1 (5 bases). The CDR3 totals 15 residues. V gave up 5 bases and J gave up 2 bases, with 16 bases separating them. The germline V gene encodes CDR1 SGHRS and CDR2 YFSETQ. The CDR3 DNA reads TGCGCCAGCAGACCCGCGAGGGGAGAGAACTATGGCTACACCTTC. Residues: CASRPARGENYGYTF.

The rearrangement links TRBV29-1 to TRBJ2-7, with TRBD1 identical over 9 bases. The CDR3 totals 14 residues. Per the germline V gene, CDR1 is SQVTM and CDR2 is ANQGSEA. With 5 bases clipped from V and 0 bases from J, the junction kept 5 bases outside the gene matches. The CDR3 DNA reads TGCAGCGTTCGGACAGGGGCCAGCTCCTACGAGCAGTACTTC. Protein: CSVRTGASSYEQYF.

The chain combines TRBV7-6 with TRBJ2-7; 8 bases are shared with TRBD2. This CDR3 region has 14 residues. The germline CDR1 and CDR2 sequences are SGHVS and FNYEAQ. After removal of 1 base from V and 7 bases from J, the junction contained 6 bases not matched to a gene. The CDR3 DNA sequence: TGTGCCAGCAGCTTAGAAGCGGGGGCCGGGGAGCAGTACTTC. Translating gives CASSLEAGAGEQYF.

V usage is TRBV9 and J usage is TRBJ1-1, with D maybe TRBD1 (6 bases). This CDR3 contains 14 residues. CDR1 and CDR2 (germline): SGDLS, YYNGEE. Deletions cut 0 bases from V and 5 bases from J, with 11 bases between. CDR3 coding DNA: TGTGCCAGCAGCGTAGCGGGGGGCTGGACTGAAGCTTTCTTT. This encodes CASSVAGGWTEAFF. The full variable domain, rest sourced from reference TRBV9 and TRBJ1-1, is DSGVTQTPKHLITATGQRVTLRCSPRSGDLSVYWYQQSLDQGLQFLIQYYNGEERAKGNILERFSAQQFPDLHSELNLSSLELGDSALYFCASSVAGGWTEAFFGQGTRLTVV.

This chain connects TRBV12-3 or TRBV12-4 to TRBJ2-2; 11 bases are shared with TRBD1. With 6 bases clipped from V and 6 bases from J, the junction kept 6 bases outside the gene matches. This CDR3 is built from 15 residues. CDR3 sequence (DNA): TGTGCCAGCAGCCGTGGGACAGGGGGACCCGGGGAGCTGTTTTTT. This encodes CASSRGTGGPGELFF.

The rearrangement uses TRBV9 and TRBJ2-3; a possible D gene is TRBD2 (6 bases). CDR3 length: 15 residues. V lost 0 bases to trimming and J lost 5 bases, with 13 bases between them. Germline values: CDR1 SGDLS, CDR2 YYNGEE. The CDR3, as DNA: TGTGCCAGCAGCGTAGGGGGGGTCCGTGGAGATACGCAGTATTTT. It specifies CASSVGGVRGDTQYF.

The table lists this clonotype with a count of one. The chain carries TRBV12-3 or TRBV12-4 and TRBJ2-3, with D possibly being TRBD2 (6 bases). V was clipped by 6 bases and J by 1 base, with 14 bases between them. The CDR3 is 15 residues long. CDR3 protein: CASRRPGAGTDTQYF. In DNA, the CDR3 is TGTGCCAGCAGGCGCCCGGGAGCCGGCACAGATACGCAGTATTTT.